This T cell receptor (beta chain) emerged from a study of CD8 T cells in ankylosing spondylitis. Study-level findings and limits: Disease-linked clones were reportedly significantly enriched in matched ankylosing spondylitis synovial fluid.

Per germline, CDR1 SGHTA and CDR2 FQGNSA. This CDR3 is built from 16 residues. Unmatched junction bases numbered 10, after V lost 3 bases and J lost 6 bases. Concerning this clonotype: Its specificity is not known.

Researchers built TCR beta libraries using quantitative 5'-RACE with molecular barcodes. In TCRdb, the 5' RACE reads were re-called with MiXCR into one record per CDR3 protein. The data hold 200,000 to 250,000 distinct CDR3 sequences, with over 9.5% observed a single time. The chain joins TRBV7-2 to TRBJ1-5, with 8 bases identical to TRBD1. This TCR was sampled from a male donor with ankylosing spondylitis or in good health (not recorded which). Sequenced sample: blood, either unsorted or a sorted T cell fraction (not recorded which). The CDR3 sequence is CASSLNGQGNGQPQHF. The CDR3 DNA follows: TGTGCCAGCAGCTTGAATGGACAGGGAAACGGTCAGCCCCAGCATTTT.